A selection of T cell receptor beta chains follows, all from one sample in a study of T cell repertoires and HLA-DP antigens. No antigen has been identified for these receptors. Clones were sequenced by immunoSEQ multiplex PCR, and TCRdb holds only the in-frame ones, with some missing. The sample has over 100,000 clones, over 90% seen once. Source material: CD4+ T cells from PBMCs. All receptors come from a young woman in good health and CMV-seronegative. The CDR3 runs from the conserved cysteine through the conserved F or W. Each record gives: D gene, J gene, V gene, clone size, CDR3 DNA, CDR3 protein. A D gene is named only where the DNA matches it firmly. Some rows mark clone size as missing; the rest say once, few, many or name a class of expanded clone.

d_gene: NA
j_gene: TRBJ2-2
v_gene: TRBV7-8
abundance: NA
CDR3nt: TGTGCCAGCAGCTTAGCCGACAGGACCACCGGGGAGCTGTTTTTT
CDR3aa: CASSLADRTTGELFF

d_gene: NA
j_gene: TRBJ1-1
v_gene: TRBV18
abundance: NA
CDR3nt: TGTGCCAGCTCACAAATCCCCCAGAACACTGAAGCTTTCTTT
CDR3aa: CASSQIPQNTEAFF

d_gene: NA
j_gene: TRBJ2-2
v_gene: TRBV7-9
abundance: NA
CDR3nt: TGTGCCAGCAGCTGTCTACCGTCGGGGCGGCGTTGCACCGGGGAGCTGTTTTTT
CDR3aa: CASSCLPSGRRCTGELFF

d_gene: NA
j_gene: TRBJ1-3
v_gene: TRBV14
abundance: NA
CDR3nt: TGTGCCAGCAGCTACCACGGAGGGATCTCTGGAAACACCATATATTTT
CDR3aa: CASSYHGGISGNTIYF

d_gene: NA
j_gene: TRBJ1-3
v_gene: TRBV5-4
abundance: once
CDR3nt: TGTGCCAGCAGCTTGGCCCCATACCGTCAGGGTGGAAACACCATATATTTT
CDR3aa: CASSLAPYRQGGNTIYF

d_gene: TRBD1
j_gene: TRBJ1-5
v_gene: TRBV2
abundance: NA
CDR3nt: TGTGCCAGCAGTCGGGACAGCCTCCCCCAGCCCCAGCATTTT
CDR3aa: CASSRDSLPQPQHF

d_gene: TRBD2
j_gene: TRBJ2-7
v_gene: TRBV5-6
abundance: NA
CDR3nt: TGTGCCAGCTCTCGCCGGGCTAGCGGGAGGATCCACGAGCAGTACTTC
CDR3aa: CASSRRASGRIHEQYF

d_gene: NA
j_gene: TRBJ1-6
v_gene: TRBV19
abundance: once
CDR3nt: TGTGCCAGTAGTGTCACAGGGAAGAGTTCACCCCTCCACTTT
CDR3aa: CASSVTGKSSPLHF

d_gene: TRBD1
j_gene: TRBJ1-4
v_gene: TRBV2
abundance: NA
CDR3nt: TGTGCCACGAATGGGGACAGTGGGGGGAAACTGTTTTTT
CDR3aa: CATNGDSGGKLFF

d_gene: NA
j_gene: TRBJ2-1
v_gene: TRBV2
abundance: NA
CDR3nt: TGTGCCAGCAGTGGGCAAGGGGCCCTAAGCTCCTACAATGAGCAGTTCTTC
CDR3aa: CASSGQGALSSYNEQFF

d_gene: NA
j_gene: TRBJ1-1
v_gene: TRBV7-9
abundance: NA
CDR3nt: TGTGCCAGCAGCTTGAGGGGGAACACTGAAGCTTTCTTT
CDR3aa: CASSLRGNTEAFF

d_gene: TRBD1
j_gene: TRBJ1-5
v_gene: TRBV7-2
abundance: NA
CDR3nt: TGTGCCAGCAGCTGGGGGGGAGGGGGCCAGCCCCAGCATTTT
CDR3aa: CASSWGGGGQPQHF

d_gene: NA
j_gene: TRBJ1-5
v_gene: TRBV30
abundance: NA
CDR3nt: TGTGCCTGGAGTCTAGAAGGGGATCAGCCCCAGCATTTT
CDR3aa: CAWSLEGDQPQHF

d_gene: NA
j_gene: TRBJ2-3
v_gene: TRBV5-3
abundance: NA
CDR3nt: TGTGCCAGAAGCTTCTCCCGGGGACCGCCTGATACGCAGTATTTT
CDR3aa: CARSFSRGPPDTQYF

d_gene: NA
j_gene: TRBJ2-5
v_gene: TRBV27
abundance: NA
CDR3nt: TGTGCCAGCAGTCCTATAGGACAGCAAGAGACCCAGTACTTC
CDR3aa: CASSPIGQQETQYF

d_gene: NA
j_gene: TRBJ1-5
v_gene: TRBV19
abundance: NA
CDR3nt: TGTGCCAGTAGTACATTCCCGGGATCCAGTAGCAATCAGCCCCAGCATTTT
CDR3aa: CASSTFPGSSSNQPQHF

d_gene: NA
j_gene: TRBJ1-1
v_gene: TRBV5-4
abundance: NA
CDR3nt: TGTGCCAGCAGCCTCAGGGTCCAGATGAACACTGAAGCTTTCTTT
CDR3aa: CASSLRVQMNTEAFF

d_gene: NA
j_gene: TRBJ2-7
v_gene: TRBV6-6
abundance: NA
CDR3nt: TGTGCCAGCAGTTACCAGCCAGCCTCCTACGAGCAGTACTTC
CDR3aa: CASSYQPASYEQYF

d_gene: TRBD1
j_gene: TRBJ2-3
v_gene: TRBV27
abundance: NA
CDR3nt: TGTGCCAGCAGACCGGGACAGGGGTTCACAGATACGCAGTATTTT
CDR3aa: CASRPGQGFTDTQYF

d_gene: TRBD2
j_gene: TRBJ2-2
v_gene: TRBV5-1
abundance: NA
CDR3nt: TGCGCCAGCATCCGGACTAGCGGGAGCGCCGGGGAGCTGTTTTTT
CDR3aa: CASIRTSGSAGELFF